This T cell receptor beta chain originates from a study of cytomegalovirus exposure and HLA in healthy donors. Study results and limitations: In presence/absence analyses, roughly uniform sequencing depth across donors was assumed. One cluster of highly shared sequence variants probably arose as a sequencing artifact. A missense variant in DCLRE1C was later tied to TCR beta V- and J-gene trimming.

Turning to this clone: Antigen: not known.

Primers included in the PCR were 60 Vbeta and 13 Jbeta primers. Using immunoSEQ multiplex PCR, the repertoire was profiled, and TCRdb retains in-frame clones only, with some absent. The sample consists of roughly 100,000 clones, around 74% of them appearing once. The CDR3 sequence is 15 residues long. The germline gives CDR1 GTSNPN, CDR2 SVGIG (reference sequence). The junction had 2 bases not matched to a gene; V was cut back by 1 base and J by 3 bases. The sequencing sample was made of PBMCs. The chain is built from TRBV30 and TRBJ2-1; 11 nucleotides match TRBD2. The sequence derives from a man aged 40-49 years in good health and CMV-seronegative. This CDR3 reads CAWSAGLAVYNEQFF. The CDR3 nucleotides are TGTGCCTGGAGTGCGGGACTAGCGGTCTACAATGAGCAGTTCTTC.